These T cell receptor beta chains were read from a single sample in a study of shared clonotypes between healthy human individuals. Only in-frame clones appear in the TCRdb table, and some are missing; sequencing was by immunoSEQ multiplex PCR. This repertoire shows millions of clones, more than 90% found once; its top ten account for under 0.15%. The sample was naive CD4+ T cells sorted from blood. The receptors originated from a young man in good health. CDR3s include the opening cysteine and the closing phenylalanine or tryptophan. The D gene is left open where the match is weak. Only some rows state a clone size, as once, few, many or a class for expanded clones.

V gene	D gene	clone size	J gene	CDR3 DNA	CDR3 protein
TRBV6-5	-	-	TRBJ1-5	TGTGCCAGCAGTAAACAGGGAAACGGGAATCAGCCCCAGCATTTT	CASSKQGNGNQPQHF
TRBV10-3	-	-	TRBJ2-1	TGTGCCATCTCCGGAGAAGGGTACAATGAGCAGTTCTTC	CAISGEGYNEQFF
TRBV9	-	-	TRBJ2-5	TGTGCCAGCAGCGTAGGGGACAAAATGTACCAAGAGACCCAGTACTTC	CASSVGDKMYQETQYF
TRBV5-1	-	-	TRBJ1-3	TGCGCCAGCAGCTTGAATTTCGGAAACACCATATATTTT	CASSLNFGNTIYF
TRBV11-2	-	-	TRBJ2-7	TGTGCCAGCAGCTTAGCTTACAGAAACGAGCAGTACTTC	CASSLAYRNEQYF
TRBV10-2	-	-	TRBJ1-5	TGCGCCAGCATTCAGGACTTTTATAGCAATCAGCCCCAGCATTTT	CASIQDFYSNQPQHF
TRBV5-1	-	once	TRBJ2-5	TGCGCCAGCAGCTTGGGGCAGGTAGAGACCCAGTACTTC	CASSLGQVETQYF
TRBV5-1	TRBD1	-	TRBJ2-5	TGCGCCAGCAGCAGGACAGGCCAAGAGACCCAGTACTTC	CASSRTGQETQYF
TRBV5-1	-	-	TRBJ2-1	TGCGCCAGCAGCTGGGCGGGGGCGGAGTACAATGAGCAGTTCTTC	CASSWAGAEYNEQFF
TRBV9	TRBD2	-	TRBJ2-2	TGTGCCAGCAGCTTGGGACTAGCGGGAATCACCGGGGAGCTGTTTTTT	CASSLGLAGITGELFF
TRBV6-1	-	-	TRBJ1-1	TGTGCCAGCAGTGAACGGGGAACGGGAGTGAACACTGAAGCTTTCTTT	CASSERGTGVNTEAFF
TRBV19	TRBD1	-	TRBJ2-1	TGTGCCAGTAAGGCGGGACAGGGCTACAATGAGCAGTTCTTC	CASKAGQGYNEQFF
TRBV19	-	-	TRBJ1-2	TGTGCCAGGAAGGCCCTAGCTTGCACCTCCCTTAAGATTGGCTACACCTTC	CARKALACTSLKIGYTF
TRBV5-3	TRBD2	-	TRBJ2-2	TGTGCCAGAAGCTTGGCCAGCCTAGCGGGGGGCAAGGCGGCCGGGGAGCTGTTTTTT	CARSLASLAGGKAAGELFF
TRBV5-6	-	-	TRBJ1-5	TGTGCCAGCAGCTTTTTCTGGGGCAGTAGCAATCAGCCCCAGCATTTT	CASSFFWGSSNQPQHF
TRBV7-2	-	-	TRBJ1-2	TGTGCCAGCAGCTTAGCTGGTCAGGGGCTGGTCGGCTACACCTTC	CASSLAGQGLVGYTF
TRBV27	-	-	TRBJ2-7	TGTGCCAGCAGTTTATCAGGGTACGAGCAGTACTTC	CASSLSGYEQYF
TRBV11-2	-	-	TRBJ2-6	TGTGCCACCCAAATCTCTGGGGCCAACGTCCTGACTTTC	CATQISGANVLTF
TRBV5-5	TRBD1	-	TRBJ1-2	TGTGCCAGCAGCTTCGGGGACAGGCCTAACTATGGCTACACCTTC	CASSFGDRPNYGYTF
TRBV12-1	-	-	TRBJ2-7	TGTGCCAGCACCCCCTGGAGGGGCCCGAATAAGGTCTACGAGCAGTACTTC	CASTPWRGPNKVYEQYF
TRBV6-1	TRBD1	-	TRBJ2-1	TGTGCCAGCAGGGATGGACAGGGGGCTTTCGATGAGCAGTTCTTC	CASRDGQGAFDEQFF
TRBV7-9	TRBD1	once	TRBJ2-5	TGTGCCAGCAAGAGATCCGGACAGGGAAGGAGAGAGACCCAGTACTTC	CASKRSGQGRRETQYF
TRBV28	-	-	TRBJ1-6	TGTGCCAGCGGAACCGGGCCGCCGAGGGATTCACCCCTCCACTTT	CASGTGPPRDSPLHF
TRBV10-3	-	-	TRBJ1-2	TGTGCCAGCGGGGGCAGGCTCGGCTACACCTTC	CASGGRLGYTF
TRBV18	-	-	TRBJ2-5	TGTGCCAGCTCCCCAGGACCCAATGAGACCCAGTACTTC	CASSPGPNETQYF
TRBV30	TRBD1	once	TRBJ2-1	TGTGCCTGGGGGACAGGGACCTACAATGAGCAGTTCTTC	CAWGTGTYNEQFF
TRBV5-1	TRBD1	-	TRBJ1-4	TGCGCCAGCAGCTCAGGGGGCGGTAATGAAAAACTGTTTTTT	CASSSGGGNEKLFF
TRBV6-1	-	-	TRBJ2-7	TGTGCCAGCAGTGAACGAATGGGTGTGAGCTCCTACGAGCAGTACTTC	CASSERMGVSSYEQYF
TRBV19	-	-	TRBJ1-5	TGTGCCAGTATGGGGATTGCGGGGATGGGGAATCAGCCCCAGCATTTT	CASMGIAGMGNQPQHF
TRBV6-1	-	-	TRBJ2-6	TGTGCCAGCAGTACAGGGTTTGCAGGGGCCAACGTCCTGACTTTC	CASSTGFAGANVLTF
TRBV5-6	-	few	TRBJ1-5	TGTGCCAGCAGCCGGCAGGACAATCAGCCCCAGCATTTT	CASSRQDNQPQHF
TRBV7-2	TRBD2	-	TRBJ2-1	TGTGCCAGCAACCGGGTCGGGACTAGCGGGCTGGGAGGTGACAATGAGCAGTTCTTC	CASNRVGTSGLGGDNEQFF
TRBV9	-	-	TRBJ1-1	TGTGCCAGCAGCCCGAGGGCCTTGAACACTGAAGCTTTCTTT	CASSPRALNTEAFF
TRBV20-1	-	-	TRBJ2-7	TGCAGTGTTCAGGGTCTGGACGAGCAGTACTTC	CSVQGLDEQYF
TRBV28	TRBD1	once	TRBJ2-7	TGTGCCAGCGTTACGCGACCCGGGACAGGGTCCTACGAGCAGTACTTC	CASVTRPGTGSYEQYF
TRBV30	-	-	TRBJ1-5	TGTGCCTGGGGGGGTAAAGAGAGGGGTAATCAGCCCCAGCATTTT	CAWGGKERGNQPQHF
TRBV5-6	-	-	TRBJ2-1	TGTGCCAGCAGCTTGACAGCAGGAACAGGGCCTTACAATGAGCAGTTCTTC	CASSLTAGTGPYNEQFF
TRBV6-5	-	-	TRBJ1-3	TGTGCCAGCAGTTTCGGTAGAACTGGAAACACCATATATTTT	CASSFGRTGNTIYF
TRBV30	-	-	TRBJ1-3	TGTGCCTGGACCCTCTCTGGAAACACCATATATTTT	CAWTLSGNTIYF
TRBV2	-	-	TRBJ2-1	TGTGCCAGCAGGAAAAATGGGGATGAGCAGTTCTTC	CASRKNGDEQFF
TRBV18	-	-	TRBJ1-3	TGTGCCAGCTCACCGGACAGTAGGGAAAACACCATATATTTT	CASSPDSRENTIYF
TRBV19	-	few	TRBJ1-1	TGTGCCAGTAGTAGCACGTACCGTCCCAACACTGAAGCTTTCTTT	CASSSTYRPNTEAFF
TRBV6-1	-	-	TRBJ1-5	TGTGCCAGCAGTGAAGGTGGGCCAGGGAGTCCCCAGCCCCAGCATTTT	CASSEGGPGSPQPQHF
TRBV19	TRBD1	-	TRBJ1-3	TGTGCCAGTAGTACCGCCGGGACAGGTTCTGGAAACACCATATATTTT	CASSTAGTGSGNTIYF
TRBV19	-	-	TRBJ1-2	TGTGCCAGTAGTATAGGGCAGATTTATGGCTACACCTTC	CASSIGQIYGYTF